This TCR beta chain is drawn from a study of CD8+ T cells in alopecia areata. Regarding this clone: Its antigen is still unknown.

Documented treatment: oral pan-JAK inhibitor, 5-10 mg twice daily. Germline V gives CDR1 GTSNPN, CDR2 SVGIG (reference sequence). CDR3 length equals 14 residues. Trimming removed 3 bases from V and 0 bases from J, with 11 bases in between. RNA extraction was followed by reverse transcription into cDNA, which acted as the sequencing template. Clones were read by immunoSEQ multiplex PCR, and TCRdb kept only the in-frame ones, dropping some. The table lists more than 90,000 clones, roughly 60% of them singletons. The study's findings and limits: Both scalp clonality and the expanded CD8+ clones among the top 100 showed a significant decrease with tofacitinib. Scalp lesions, especially in alopecia totalis/universalis, had higher clonality than normal scalp.

The chain recombines TRBV30 with TRBJ1-2, with D possibly TRBD1 on 5 matching bases. The receptor was isolated from a human donor with alopecia areata. Sequencing was performed on CD8+ T cells sorted from blood, taken between weeks 55 and 65, from a patient treated with tofacitinib. CDR3 DNA: TGTGCCTGGAGGATATCGGGGCCTAACTATGGCTACACCTTC. It encodes CAWRISGPNYGYTF.